What follows are 27 T cell receptor beta chains derived from one specimen sequenced in a study of blood T cell repertoires in COVID-19 (dated by TCRdb to 2020 to 2021). To prepare the library, the immunoSEQ multiplex PCR assay was applied. TCRdb carries this immuneACCESS record with in-frame sequences only. Its versions omit some clonotypes, under half of them owing to an unresolved V gene in the studies checked, with the rest unexplained. Across this sample there are about 250,000 clones, with 70% to 90% seen only once. The ten largest clones take up approximately 1.3% of the sample. Sequences were obtained from peripheral blood. All receptors derive from an elderly man with acute or convalescent COVID-19.

V is TRBV27 and J is TRBJ1-5; D gene unclear. The CDR3 loop spans 14 amino acids. Trimming took 3 bases from V and 7 from J, leaving 13 bases between them. Germline values: CDR1 MNHEY, CDR2 SMNVEV (reference sequence). The DNA of the CDR3 is TGTGCCAGCAGTTTCGAGGCCAACCGGCAGCCCCAGCATTTT. Protein product: CASSFEANRQPQHF.

The V call is TRBV28, the J call TRBJ1-5; D uncertain. Germline CDR1 is MDHEN and CDR2 is SYDVKM. V dropped 6 bases and J dropped 2 bases, with 17 bases sitting between them. The CDR3 extends over 16 amino acids. The CDR3 region has the DNA TGTGCCAGCAGCCCAATGGGTCGGGAGCGCAATCAGCCCCAGCATTTT. Residues: CASSPMGRERNQPQHF.

This clone was detected only a few times. The chain is built from TRBV7-8 and TRBJ1-6, with 8 bases fitting TRBD1. From germline, CDR1 is SGHVS and CDR2 FQNEAQ. The CDR3 extends over 16 amino acids. Losses at the gene ends were 3 bases for V and 6 bases for J; bases not matched to a gene: 7. The CDR3 DNA is TGTGCCAGCAGCTTTCAGGGGGCGCCGGGTAATTCACCCCTCCACTTT. Translation: CASSFQGAPGNSPLHF.

The CDR3 nucleotides are TGTGCCACTAGGGGGGGTGGGACGAACACCGGGGAGCTGTTTTTT. This translates into CATRGGGTNTGELFF. J is TRBJ2-2 and V is TRBV19, with D possibly being TRBD2 (7 bases). The germline CDR1 and CDR2 sequences are LNHDA and SQIVND (reference sequence). The CDR3 has 15 residues. V lost 10 bases and J 0 bases, leaving 15 bases between the germline ends.

This rearrangement joins TRBV7-9 to TRBJ1-2, with 7 bases that match TRBD1. Germline CDR1 and CDR2: SEHNR and FQNEAQ (reference sequence). The CDR3 totals 15 residues. V shed 5 bases and J 3 bases; nucleotides not matched to a gene: 9. Here the CDR3 reads CASSPSGGGDYGYTF. The CDR3 bases are TGTGCCAGCAGCCCCAGCGGAGGGGGCGACTATGGCTACACCTTC.

This rearrangement joins TRBV5-4 to TRBJ2-3; 7 positions agree with TRBD2. V lost 0 bases, J lost 2 bases, and 3 bases stayed unmatched. CDR3 size: 15 residues. Looked up from germline, CDR1 is SGHNT and CDR2 is YYREEE (reference sequence). The CDR3 spells CASSLGSGPTDTQYF. CDR3 nucleotides: TGTGCCAGCAGCTTGGGTAGCGGGCCCACAGATACGCAGTATTTT.

The V and J genes are TRBV3-1 (or the pseudogene TRBV3-2) and TRBJ2-5, with 10 bases fitting TRBD1. Trimming cost V 1 base and J 5 bases; bases outside gene matches: 10. This CDR3 has 17 amino acids. Germline V gene sequence: CDR1 LGHDT, CDR2 YNNKEL (reference sequence). DNA of the CDR3: TGTGCCAGCAGCCAAGGCCTTTGGACAGGGGGGAGGGAGACCCAGTACTTC. It translates to CASSQGLWTGGRETQYF.

The V call is TRBV6-1, the J call TRBJ1-4, with 9 bases that match TRBD1. Trimming cost V 3 bases and J 8 bases; bases outside gene matches: 7. This CDR3 comprises 15 residues. Per germline, CDR1 MNHNS and CDR2 SASEGT. The CDR3 spells CASSDDRGVEEKLFF. The DNA of the CDR3 is TGTGCCAGCAGTGATGACAGGGGGGTCGAGGAAAAACTGTTTTTT.

The V and J genes are TRBV10-1 and TRBJ2-1; TRBD1 matches 10 bases. V shed 2 bases, J shed 0 bases, and the junction held 13 bases outside the gene matches. The CDR3 contains 20 residues. Looked up from germline, CDR1 is WNHNN and CDR2 is SYGVQD (reference sequence). CDR3 nucleotides: TGCGCCAGCAGTGAGGCCAGGCGGGACAGGGGAGGGGGCTCCTACAATGAGCAGTTCTTC. This encodes CASSEARRDRGGGSYNEQFF.

The V call is TRBV2, the J call TRBJ1-1, with 8 bases aligning to TRBD1. CDR3 length: 15 amino acids. Germline values: CDR1 SNHLY, CDR2 FYNNEI. Trimming took 7 bases from V and 0 from J; bases not matched to a gene: 7. CDR3 in amino acids: CASIQKTGVNTEAFF. CDR3 in DNA: TGTGCCAGCATACAGAAGACAGGGGTGAACACTGAAGCTTTCTTT.

This clone has only a few counts. This chain joins TRBV5-1 and TRBJ1-1, with D perhaps TRBD1 (6 bases). Trimming shortened V by 4 bases and J by 1 base, and 11 bases separated the two germline ends. Germline V gene data show CDR1 as SGHRS and CDR2 as YFSETQ. The CDR3 covers 14 residues. In nucleotides, the CDR3 is TGCGCCAGCAGCCAAGACAGGCCGAACACTGAAGCTTTCTTT. It encodes CASSQDRPNTEAFF.

The CDR3 region is CASSITGGYNEQFF. In DNA form, the CDR3 reads TGTGCCAGTAGTATAACCGGTGGTTACAATGAGCAGTTCTTC. The chain links TRBV19 to TRBJ2-1; D is uncertain. Germline values: CDR1 LNHDA, CDR2 SQIVND (reference sequence). The V and J ends lost 2 bases and 4 bases respectively, with 9 bases between them. There are 14 residues in the CDR3.

The CDR3 DNA sequence: TGTGCCAGTCGGACAGGCCTTAATGAAAAACTGTTTTTT. It translates to CASRTGLNEKLFF. V is TRBV2 and J is TRBJ1-4; 7 positions match TRBD1. J was trimmed by 4 bases and V by 9 bases; bases with no gene match: 5. The CDR3 is 13 amino acids. The germline gives CDR1 SNHLY, CDR2 FYNNEI. Using reference TRBV2 and TRBJ1-4 for the parts outside the CDR3, the full variable domain is EPEVTQTPSHQVTQMGQEVILRCVPISNHLYFYWYRQILGQKVEFLVSFYNNEISEKSEIFDDQFSVERPDGSNFTLKIRSTKLEDSAMYFCASRTGLNEKLFFGSGTQLSVL.

The chain recombines TRBV29-1 with TRBJ1-1, with 7 nucleotides matching TRBD1. V gave up 7 bases and J gave up 0 bases; unmatched junction bases: 11. CDR1 is SQVTM and CDR2 is ANQGSEA in the germline V gene. The CDR3 contains 15 residues. The CDR3 nucleotides are TGCAGCGCCGAGGGACGGACAGGCTTGAACACTGAAGCTTTCTTT. The encoded protein is CSAEGRTGLNTEAFF.

This clone was observed once. This chain uses TRBV5-1 with TRBJ2-2; 14 bases map to TRBD2. Per the germline V gene, CDR1 is SGHRS and CDR2 is YFSETQ. The CDR3 loop spans 16 amino acids. Trimming at V came to 5 bases and at J to 4 bases, leaving 4 bases not matched to a gene. CDR3 sequence reads: CASSQGLAGVTGELFF. CDR3 nucleotide sequence: TGCGCCAGCAGTCAGGGACTAGCGGGGGTCACCGGGGAGCTGTTTTTT.

This chain's CDR3 is CASSWGLSTGSYEQYF. The CDR3 DNA follows: TGCGCCAGCAGCTGGGGACTATCGACGGGGTCCTACGAGCAGTACTTC. The V and J genes are TRBV5-1 and TRBJ2-7; 7 nucleotides agree with TRBD2. This CDR3 is 16 amino acids long. The junction had 10 bases not matched to a gene; V was cut back by 3 bases and J by 1 base. The germline CDR1 and CDR2 sequences are SGHRS and YFSETQ.

For this clone: This sample also contains other DNA sequences that code for the same CDR3. The V gene is TRBV3-1 (or the pseudogene TRBV3-2), the J gene TRBJ2-5; 11 bases fit TRBD2. V shed 1 base, J shed 4 bases, and the junction held 2 bases outside the gene matches. Germline V gene sequence: CDR1 LGHDT, CDR2 YNNKEL (reference sequence). The CDR3 runs to 15 residues. CDR3 coding DNA: TGTGCCAGCAGCCAAGGGCTAGCGGGGGGAGAGACCCAGTACTTC. This encodes CASSQGLAGGETQYF.

This clone was counted only a few times. The chain combines TRBV19 with TRBJ1-3; D not resolved. The CDR3 runs to 14 residues. Trimming cost V 7 bases and J 4 bases, with 14 bases left between them. Germline V gene sequence: CDR1 LNHDA, CDR2 SQIVND (reference sequence). CDR3 in DNA: TGTGCCAGTACGAGTCCAACGTCCGGAAACACCATATATTTT. It specifies CASTSPTSGNTIYF.

The V and J genes are TRBV11-1 and TRBJ2-3; 7 nucleotides agree with TRBD2. This CDR3 comprises 12 residues. The germline V gene has CDR1 SGHAT and CDR2 FQDESV (reference sequence). V was pared by 8 bases and J by 14 bases, with 13 bases of the junction left unmatched. The DNA of the CDR3 is TGTGCCAGCGAGTACACTAGCGAGGTTAGGTATTTT. It is translated as CASEYTSEVRYF.

This rearrangement joins TRBV5-4 to TRBJ2-3; 8 bases align to TRBD2. Per the germline V gene, CDR1 is SGHNT and CDR2 is YYREEE (reference sequence). V lost 0 bases, J lost 5 bases, and 11 bases stayed unmatched. There are 17 residues in the CDR3. CDR3 DNA: TGTGCCAGCAGCTTGGGAGTAGCGGGGTCCGGGGGAGATACGCAGTATTTT. Translating gives CASSLGVAGSGGDTQYF. Supplemented by reference TRBV5-4 and TRBJ2-3, the full variable domain reads ETGVTQSPTHLIKTRGQQVTLRCSSQSGHNTVSWYQQALGQGPQFIFQYYREEENGRGNFPPRFSGLQFPNYSSELNVNALELDDSALYLCASSLGVAGSGGDTQYFGPGTRLTVL.

In this sample, this clone turned up once. The chain carries TRBV3-1 (or the pseudogene TRBV3-2) and TRBJ1-1; maybe TRBD1 (5 bases). V was shortened by 3 bases and J by 3 bases, with 11 bases between the two germline ends. CDR1 is LGHDT and CDR2 is YNNKEL in the germline V gene (reference sequence). The CDR3 contains 14 residues. CDR3 in amino acids: CASSQGGGYTEAFF. DNA of the CDR3: TGTGCCAGCAGCCAGGGTGGGGGGTACACTGAAGCTTTCTTT.

The genes are TRBV11-2 and TRBJ2-2, with a weak D call TRBD2 (6 bases). The V end lost 3 bases, the J end lost 1 base, and 18 bases lay between the germline ends. The CDR3 spans 18 residues. The V gene's germline CDR1 is SGHAT and CDR2 FQNNGV. CDR3 in amino acids: CASSFSTFGGVNTGELFF. In DNA form, the CDR3 reads TGTGCCAGCAGCTTCTCAACGTTCGGGGGAGTGAACACCGGGGAGCTGTTTTTT.

The chain recombines TRBV5-6 with TRBJ2-1, with 7 bases aligning to TRBD1. CDR1 is SGHDT and CDR2 is YYEEEE in the germline V gene. V was clipped by 5 bases and J by 8 bases; unmatched bases: 7. CDR3 size: 13 residues. The CDR3 DNA is TGTGCCAGCAGTCGTACAGGGGTATATGAGCAGTTCTTC. This codes for CASSRTGVYEQFF.

V and J are TRBV7-9 and TRBJ1-1; D might be TRBD1 (6 bases). V lost 7 bases and J lost 2, with 14 bases in between. The V gene's germline CDR1 is SEHNR and CDR2 FQNEAQ (reference sequence). The CDR3 runs 14 residues. The CDR3 region is CASTLQTGNTEAFF. The CDR3 bases are TGTGCCAGCACTCTACAGACAGGAAACACTGAAGCTTTCTTT. Supplemented by reference TRBV7-9 and TRBJ1-1, the full variable domain reads DTGVSQNPRHKITKRGQNVTFRCDPISEHNRLYWYRQTLGQGPEFLTYFQNEAQLEKSRLLSDRFSAERPKGSFSTLEIQRTEQGDSAMYLCASTLQTGNTEAFFGQGTRLTVV.

This chain links TRBV7-9 with TRBJ1-1; 9 bases map to TRBD1. Germline CDR1 and CDR2: SEHNR and FQNEAQ (reference sequence). The CDR3 runs 14 residues. Trimming removed 7 bases from V and 4 bases from J; junction bases left unmatched: 7. The CDR3 loop is CASIKDRGSTEAFF. The CDR3 coding sequence is TGTGCCAGCATCAAAGACAGGGGGAGCACTGAAGCTTTCTTT.

The count of this clone is one. The rearrangement joins TRBV21-1 to TRBJ2-1; TRBD2, the table's D call, was not compared with the DNA. TRBV21-1 is given as a pseudogene. CDR3 length: 17 residues. CDR3 sequence (DNA): TGTGCCAGCAGCATACAAAGGACTAGCGGGGTCTACAATGAGCAGTTCTTC. Translated, it gives CASSIQRTSGVYNEQFF.

This rearrangement joins TRBV5-1 to TRBJ1-1; D gene unclear. The CDR3 has 13 residues. Germline-derived CDR1 and CDR2 are SGHRS and YFSETQ. Trimming removed 5 bases at V and 1 base at J, with 9 bases between. CDR3 amino acids: CASSINTNTEAFF. As DNA, the CDR3 is TGCGCCAGCAGTATTAACACGAACACTGAAGCTTTCTTT. Combining the CDR3 with reference TRBV5-1 and TRBJ1-1 gives the whole variable domain KAGVTQTPRYLIKTRGQQVTLSCSPISGHRSVSWYQQTPGQGLQFLFEYFSETQRNKGNFPGRFSGRQFSNSRSEMNVSTLELGDSALYLCASSINTNTEAFFGQGTRLTVV.